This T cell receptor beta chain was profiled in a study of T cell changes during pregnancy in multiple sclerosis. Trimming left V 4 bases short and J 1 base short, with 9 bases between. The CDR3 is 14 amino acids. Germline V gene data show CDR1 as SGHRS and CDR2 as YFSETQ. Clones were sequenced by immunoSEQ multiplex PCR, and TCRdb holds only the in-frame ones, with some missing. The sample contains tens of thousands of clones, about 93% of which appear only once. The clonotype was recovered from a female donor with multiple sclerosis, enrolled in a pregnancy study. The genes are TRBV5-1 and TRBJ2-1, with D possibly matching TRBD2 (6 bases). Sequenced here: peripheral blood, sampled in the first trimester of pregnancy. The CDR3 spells CASSLAGSYNEQFF. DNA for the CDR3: TGCGCCAGCAGCCTTGCGGGGTCCTACAATGAGCAGTTCTTC.